The rows below give T cell receptor beta chains drawn from one sample of a study of blood T cells in healthy people across ages. In TCRdb, the 5' RACE reads were re-called with MiXCR into one record per CDR3 protein. The sample contains 1.5 million to 1.9 million distinct CDR3 sequences, about 45% of which appear only once. Sample: blood. These TCRs come from a woman between 18 and 30 years old in good health. The CDR3 runs from the conserved cysteine through the conserved F or W. A D gene is named only where the DNA matches it firmly. The listing skips clone size in some rows; elsewhere it reads once, few, many or a size class.

size	V	J	D	CDR3	DNA
few	TRBV25-1	TRBJ2-7	NA	CASSVGSIYEQYF	TGTGCCAGCAGTGTTGGCTCCATTTACGAGCAGTACTTC
NA	TRBV30	TRBJ2-2	TRBD1	CAWSVRTGRTGELFF	TGTGCCTGGAGCGTGAGGACAGGGCGCACCGGGGAGCTGTTTTTT
NA	TRBV7-2	TRBJ2-1	NA	CASSLGGQHHNEQFF	TGTGCCAGCAGCTTAGGAGGACAGCACCACAATGAGCAGTTCTTC
few	TRBV20-1	TRBJ2-7	NA	CSARDRDRVGYEQYF	TGCAGTGCTAGAGACCGCGACAGAGTGGGCTACGAGCAGTACTTC
NA	TRBV5-1	TRBJ1-6	TRBD1	CASSLSGQGRSPLHF	TGCGCCAGCAGCTTGTCGGGACAGGGACGTTCACCCCTCCACTTT
NA	TRBV27	TRBJ2-3	NA	CASSLPPEGTDTQYF	TGTGCCAGCAGTTTACCACCAGAGGGCACAGATACGCAGTATTTT
once	TRBV27	TRBJ1-1	TRBD1	CASSSTGFGTEAFF	TGTGCCAGCAGTTCGACAGGGTTTGGTACTGAAGCTTTCTTT
NA	TRBV12-3/TRBV12-4	TRBJ2-2	NA	CASSRRGGTGELFF	TGTGCCAGCAGCCGGAGAGGTGGCACCGGGGAGCTGTTTTTT
NA	TRBV7-2	TRBJ2-1	NA	CASSRGGYEQFF	TGTGCCAGCAGTAGGGGCGGGTATGAGCAGTTCTTC
few	TRBV11-2	TRBJ2-7	NA	CASSGLTGVYEQYF	TGTGCCAGCAGCGGTCTTACGGGAGTCTACGAGCAGTACTTC
NA	TRBV7-9	TRBJ2-1	TRBD2	CASSLSRDYTYNEQFF	TGTGCCAGCAGCTTATCCCGGGACTACACCTACAATGAGCAGTTCTTC
few	TRBV30	TRBJ2-5	NA	CAWSVIGSGETQYF	TGTGCCTGGAGTGTCATCGGGAGTGGGGAGACCCAGTACTTC
NA	TRBV4-1	TRBJ1-3	NA	CASSQVEGLSGNTIYF	TGCGCCAGCAGCCAAGTTGAGGGCCTATCTGGAAACACCATATATTTT
NA	TRBV28	TRBJ2-5	NA	CASGTQGLRQYF	TGTGCCAGCGGGACACAGGGACTTAGACAGTACTTC
NA	TRBV12-3/TRBV12-4	TRBJ1-1	NA	CASSTRVPEAFF	TGTGCCAGCAGCACCCGGGTCCCTGAAGCTTTCTTT
NA	TRBV4-2	TRBJ2-2	TRBD1	CASSARDRVTGELFF	TGTGCCAGCAGCGCCCGGGACAGGGTTACCGGGGAGCTGTTTTTT
NA	TRBV2	TRBJ1-6	NA	CASSDLGVNNSPLHF	TGTGCCAGCAGTGATCTGGGCGTAAATAATTCACCCCTCCACTTT
few	TRBV6-2/TRBV6-3	TRBJ1-5	NA	CASSSYGNQPQHF	TGTGCCAGCAGCTCATACGGCAATCAGCCCCAGCATTTT
many	TRBV29-1	TRBJ2-7	NA	CSVAPRYTYEQYF	TGCAGCGTTGCTCCTAGATATACCTACGAGCAGTACTTC
NA	TRBV5-1	TRBJ2-1	TRBD2	CASSFSAGANEQFF	TGCGCCAGCAGCTTTTCAGCGGGAGCTAATGAGCAGTTCTTC
NA	TRBV7-8	TRBJ2-7	TRBD1	CDSSPPGQGDEQYF	TGTGACAGCAGCCCTCCGGGACAGGGTGACGAGCAGTACTTC
few	TRBV7-2	TRBJ2-3	NA	CASSLAYHTDTQYF	TGTGCCAGCAGCTTAGCGTACCACACAGATACGCAGTATTTT
NA	TRBV10-3	TRBJ1-4	TRBD1	CAISDPGQGMEKLFF	TGTGCCATCAGTGACCCAGGACAGGGGATGGAAAAACTGTTTTTT
NA	TRBV7-9	TRBJ2-1	TRBD1	CASSIRQGQANEQFF	TGTGCCAGCAGCATCAGACAGGGCCAGGCCAATGAGCAGTTCTTC
NA	TRBV25-1	TRBJ2-2	TRBD1	CASSESGQVRAGELFF	TGTGCCAGCAGTGAATCGGGACAGGTTAGGGCCGGGGAGCTGTTTTTT
NA	TRBV12-3/TRBV12-4	TRBJ2-5	NA	CASSVGGGKETQYF	TGTGCCAGCAGTGTAGGAGGCGGCAAAGAGACCCAGTACTTC
NA	TRBV18	TRBJ1-6	NA	CASSSRRGEARNSPLHF	TGTGCCAGCTCGTCTCGACGGGGGGAAGCCCGTAATTCACCCCTCCACTTT
NA	TRBV6-2/TRBV6-3	TRBJ2-1	TRBD2	CASMIGSGRASSYNEQFF	TGTGCCAGCATGATCGGCAGCGGGAGGGCGAGCTCCTACAATGAGCAGTTCTTC
NA	TRBV6-6	TRBJ1-5	NA	CASRSAGGDQPQHF	TGTGCCAGCAGATCCGCTGGGGGCGACCAGCCCCAGCATTTT
NA	TRBV18	TRBJ2-1	TRBD2	CASSPWEREYNEQFF	TGTGCCAGCTCACCGTGGGAGCGGGAGTACAATGAGCAGTTCTTC
NA	TRBV4-3	TRBJ2-7	TRBD2	CASSPSMGLAFYEQYF	TGCGCCAGCAGCCCTAGCATGGGACTAGCCTTCTACGAGCAGTACTTC
few	TRBV7-9	TRBJ2-7	TRBD2	CASSSTSENYEQYF	TGTGCCAGCAGCTCGACTAGCGAGAACTACGAGCAGTACTTC
NA	TRBV9	TRBJ2-3	TRBD2	CASSGVRGSYTDTQYF	TGTGCCAGCAGCGGAGTGCGGGGGAGCTACACAGATACGCAGTATTTT
NA	TRBV7-2	TRBJ2-1	TRBD2	CASSPQGLAGGNEQFF	TGTGCCAGCAGCCCCCAGGGACTAGCGGGGGGTAATGAGCAGTTCTTC
NA	TRBV4-1	TRBJ2-7	NA	CASSLSGLTSHEQYF	TGCGCCAGCAGCCTTTCGGGCCTGACCTCCCACGAGCAGTACTTC
NA	TRBV12-3/TRBV12-4	TRBJ2-7	TRBD1	CASNPGTGGPYEQYF	TGTGCCAGCAATCCCGGGACAGGGGGGCCCTACGAGCAGTACTTC
few	TRBV10-3	TRBJ1-1	NA	CAISGTGQGNTEAFF	TGTGCCATCAGTGGTACAGGGCAGGGGAACACTGAAGCTTTCTTT
NA	TRBV4-3	TRBJ1-2	TRBD1	CASSQDYGTGPYGYTF	TGCGCCAGCAGCCAAGATTACGGGACAGGTCCCTATGGCTACACCTTC
once	TRBV20-1	TRBJ2-1	TRBD2	CSARVSGGGSGSYNEQFF	TGCAGTGCTAGGGTGTCCGGCGGGGGAAGTGGATCCTACAATGAGCAGTTCTTC
NA	TRBV6-1	TRBJ2-1	NA	CASSPHIHEQFF	TGTGCCAGCAGCCCCCACATCCATGAGCAGTTCTTC
NA	TRBV10-2	TRBJ1-1	TRBD1	CASSETRPGQGTEAFF	TGCGCCAGCAGTGAGACCAGGCCGGGACAGGGCACTGAAGCTTTCTTT
few	TRBV27	TRBJ1-4	TRBD1	CASSRITGVNEKLFF	TGTGCCAGCAGTCGGATTACAGGGGTTAATGAAAAACTGTTTTTT
NA	TRBV7-2	TRBJ1-4	NA	CASNPGGPMEKLFF	TGTGCCAGCAACCCGGGGGGGCCTATGGAAAAACTGTTTTTT
few	TRBV29-1	TRBJ2-2	NA	CSVDNTGELFF	TGCAGCGTTGACAACACCGGGGAGCTGTTTTTT
NA	TRBV4-3	TRBJ1-6	NA	CASSQDSVPINSPLHF	TGCGCCAGCAGCCAAGATTCGGTCCCCATTAATTCACCCCTCCACTTT
NA	TRBV9	TRBJ2-4	NA	CASSAVGGPKNIQYF	TGTGCCAGCAGCGCAGTGGGGGGGCCCAAAAACATTCAGTACTTC
NA	TRBV24-1	TRBJ2-2	NA	CAIGNEGNTGELFF	TGTGCCATCGGGAACGAGGGCAACACCGGGGAGCTGTTTTTT
many	TRBV29-1	TRBJ2-1	NA	CSTSWEYNEQFF	TGCAGCACCTCATGGGAGTACAATGAGCAGTTCTTC
few	TRBV6-5	TRBJ1-5	NA	CASSFGAGGTQHF	NA
NA	TRBV6-2/TRBV6-3	TRBJ2-7	NA	CASRHSSYEQYF	TGTGCCAGCAGGCACAGTTCCTACGAGCAGTACTTC
few	TRBV5-1	TRBJ2-1	NA	CASSHLRSPEQFF	TGCGCCAGCAGCCACCTTAGGTCCCCTGAGCAGTTCTTC
NA	TRBV12-3/TRBV12-4	TRBJ2-4	TRBD1	CASSPRTGVPIQYF	TGTGCCAGCAGTCCGCGGACAGGGGTCCCGATTCAGTACTTC
many	TRBV24-1	TRBJ2-7	NA	CATSPEQGFRHEQYF	TGTGCCACCAGTCCAGAACAGGGTTTCCGCCACGAGCAGTACTTC
NA	TRBV12-3/TRBV12-4	TRBJ2-1	TRBD1	CASTDTGQVNNEQFF	TGTGCCAGCACTGATACCGGACAGGTCAACAATGAGCAGTTCTTC
NA	TRBV4-3	TRBJ2-3	NA	CASSPVGRSATQYF	TGCGCCAGCAGCCCTGTCGGTCGCAGCGCCACGCAGTATTTT